This entry lists 18 T cell receptor beta chains sequenced from one sample in a study of shared clonotypes between healthy human individuals. Some clones are missing from TCRdb's copy, which holds only in-frame ones; the method was immunoSEQ multiplex PCR. Counted here are some 300,000 clones, 70% to 75% occurring once; the ten biggest clones make up 10%. The specimen sequenced was memory CD4+ T cells sorted from blood. Subset described: CD45RA-negative fraction. The source is a man aged 25-45 years in good health.

This clone has a count of ten or more. The V call is TRBV29-1, the J call TRBJ2-1, with no clear D. The germline CDR1 and CDR2 sequences are SQVTM and ANQGSEA. The V end lost 6 bases, the J end lost 5 bases, and 5 bases lay between the germline ends. CDR3 length equals 10 residues. The DNA for the CDR3 is TGCAGCGTCAGGAACAATGAGCAGTTCTTC. Translating gives CSVRNNEQFF.

The V and J genes are TRBV11-2 and TRBJ1-1, with D possibly matching TRBD1 (5 bases). This CDR3 contains 15 residues. Germline V gene sequence: CDR1 SGHAT, CDR2 FQNNGV. V shed 3 bases and J shed 4 bases, with 15 bases lying between them. CDR3 DNA sequence: TGTGCCAGCAGCTTCTGGGGACTTTCGGGCACTGAAGCTTTCTTT. Translating it yields CASSFWGLSGTEAFF.

The gene calls are TRBV5-1 and TRBJ2-5, with 8 bases identical to TRBD2. Per the germline V gene, CDR1 is SGHRS and CDR2 is YFSETQ. CDR3 size: 14 residues. V gave up 1 base and J gave up 3 bases; unmatched junction bases: 2. In nucleotides, the CDR3 is TGCGCCAGCAGCTTGACTAGCGGTAAAGAGACCCAGTACTTC. This sequence encodes CASSLTSGKETQYF. The variable domain in full, completed from reference TRBV5-1 and TRBJ2-5, reads KAGVTQTPRYLIKTRGQQVTLSCSPISGHRSVSWYQQTPGQGLQFLFEYFSETQRNKGNFPGRFSGRQFSNSRSEMNVSTLELGDSALYLCASSLTSGKETQYFGPGTRLLVL.

This clone was counted ten times or more. The chain uses TRBV15 and TRBJ2-5; TRBD2 is a possible D gene (5 bases). The CDR3 has 16 residues. V was clipped by 1 base and J by 3 bases, with 15 bases between them. The germline V gene encodes CDR1 LNHNV and CDR2 YYDKDF (reference sequence). The CDR3 DNA follows: TGTGCCACCAGCAGAGCCGGGCCCGGAGGTGAAGAGACCCAGTACTTC. This codes for CATSRAGPGGEETQYF.

The V gene is TRBV6-1, the J gene TRBJ2-4; D is undetermined. The germline V gene has CDR1 MNHNS and CDR2 SASEGT. There are 17 residues in the CDR3. V was clipped by 4 bases and J by 2 bases, with 18 bases between them. DNA for the CDR3: TGTGCCAGCAGTGCGGCCCCCGGAGAGCTACCCAAAAACATTCAGTACTTC. Its translation: CASSAAPGELPKNIQYF.

V gene TRBV18 combines with J gene TRBJ2-1, with D perhaps matching TRBD2 (7 bases). The CDR3 sequence is 16 residues long. Per the germline V gene, CDR1 is KGHSH and CDR2 is LQKENI. V was clipped by 0 bases and J by 4 bases, with 13 bases between them. The CDR3 bases are TGTGCCAGCTCACCACCGGGGGGGCTCGTGTACAATGAGCAGTTCTTC. Its translation is CASSPPGGLVYNEQFF.

As to this clone: Being one base from a much bigger clone, this may be a read error. The genes are TRBV6-1 and TRBJ2-3, with 8 bases identical to TRBD2. The CDR3 loop spans 14 amino acids. Germline V lookup: CDR1 MNHNS, CDR2 SASEGT. The ends lost 6 bases at V and 0 bases at J; junction bases unmatched: 2. The CDR3, as DNA: TGTGCCAGCAGGTTAGCGGGAAGCACAGATACGCAGTATTTT. Protein: CASRLAGSTDTQYF.

CDR3 protein: CASSDPGKGYTF. The CDR3 nucleotides read TGTGCCAGCAGCGACCCAGGGAAGGGCTACACCTTC. The rearrangement links TRBV2 to TRBJ1-2; D possibly corresponds to TRBD1 (5 bases). CDR3 length: 12 residues. Germline CDR1 is SNHLY and CDR2 is FYNNEI. V was shortened by 6 bases and J by 8 bases, with 13 bases between the two germline ends.

J is TRBJ1-3 and V is TRBV19, with D perhaps matching TRBD1 (5 bases). The CDR3 runs 15 residues. Looked up from germline, CDR1 is LNHDA and CDR2 is SQIVND (reference sequence). The ends were cut back, 6 bases at V and 4 bases at J, with 16 bases in the middle. In nucleotides, the CDR3 is TGTGCCAGTAGCCCAAATCAGGGTTCCGGAAACACCATATATTTT. Amino acid sequence: CASSPNQGSGNTIYF.

The sample holds a few counts of this clone. This sequence joins TRBV9 and TRBJ2-1; TRBD1 aligns across 8 bases. Trimming cost V 4 bases and J 0 bases; bases outside gene matches: 12. The CDR3 spans 18 residues. CDR1 is SGDLS and CDR2 is YYNGEE in the germline V gene. CDR3 DNA sequence: TGTGCCAGCAGCCCACAAGCTCCAACAGGGGGCTCCTACAATGAGCAGTTCTTC. Residues: CASSPQAPTGGSYNEQFF.

The genes are TRBV7-2 and TRBJ2-1; D gene uncertain. The V end was cut by 1 base, the J end by 3 bases, with 7 bases between. CDR3 length: 14 residues. Germline V gene sequence: CDR1 SGHTA, CDR2 FQGNSA. The CDR3 nucleotides read TGTGCCAGCAGCTTAGAGGCAGGCTACAATGAGCAGTTCTTC. Translated: CASSLEAGYNEQFF. Full variable domain (outside the CDR3, taken from reference TRBV7-2 and TRBJ2-1): GAGVSQSPSNKVTEKGKDVELRCDPISGHTALYWYRQSLGQGLEFLIYFQGNSAPDKSGLPSDRFSAERTGGSVSTLTIQRTQQEDSAVYLCASSLEAGYNEQFFGPGTRLTVL.

The chain joins TRBV10-3 to TRBJ1-1, with D tentatively TRBD1 (6 bases). Germline V gene data show CDR1 as ENHRY and CDR2 as SYGVKD. This CDR3 is built from 15 residues. Between the trimmed V and J ends, which lost 1 base and 5 bases, there was a span of 14 bases. The chain's CDR3 is CAISEYFSGVTEAFF. The CDR3 nucleotides read TGTGCCATCAGTGAGTACTTTTCAGGGGTGACTGAAGCTTTCTTT.

This clone is a singleton in its sample. Other DNA sequences in this specimen translate into the identical CDR3. The genes are TRBV5-1 and TRBJ2-3; tentative D call: TRBD1 (5 bases). The V gene's germline CDR1 is SGHRS and CDR2 YFSETQ. The CDR3 consists of 13 residues. V dropped 5 bases and J dropped 0 bases, with 7 bases sitting between them. CDR3 nucleotides: TGCGCCAGCAGTCCAGGGAGCACAGATACGCAGTATTTT. It codes for CASSPGSTDTQYF.

This clone showed up just a few times. The chain uses TRBV5-4 and TRBJ2-2; D perhaps matches TRBD1 (5 bases). This CDR3 is built from 15 residues. V lost 2 bases to trimming and J lost 6 bases, with 14 bases between them. Per the germline V gene, CDR1 is SGHNT and CDR2 is YYREEE (reference sequence). In nucleotides, the CDR3 is TGTGCCAGCAGCTTATGGCAGGGCCCAGCCGGGGAGCTGTTTTTT. This gives the protein CASSLWQGPAGELFF.

The V call is TRBV5-4, the J call TRBJ2-3; the match to TRBD2 covers 9 bases. Looked up from germline, CDR1 is SGHNT and CDR2 is YYREEE (reference sequence). Trimming removed 5 bases from V and 1 base from J; junction bases left unmatched: 2. There are 14 residues in the CDR3. As DNA, the CDR3 is TGTGCCAGCAGTTTAGCGGGAGGCACAGATACGCAGTATTTT. Translation: CASSLAGGTDTQYF.

This chain links TRBV6-6 with TRBJ2-7; D is undetermined. CDR1 and CDR2 (germline): MNHNY, SVGAGI (reference sequence). V was clipped by 6 bases and J by 2 bases, with 17 bases between them. The CDR3 totals 15 residues. The CDR3 reads CASSYGPAGAYEQYF. The CDR3 DNA sequence: TGTGCCAGCAGCTACGGGCCTGCAGGCGCCTACGAGCAGTACTTC.

The V call is TRBV15, the J call TRBJ1-1; no clear D. The length of the CDR3 is 13 residues. Trimming removed 0 bases at V and 8 bases at J, with 10 bases between. Germline assignment: CDR1 LNHNV and CDR2 YYDKDF (reference sequence). The CDR3 DNA reads TGTGCCACCAGCAGAGACCCCCAAACCGAAGCTTTCTTT. Translating gives CATSRDPQTEAFF.

The rearrangement links TRBV19 to TRBJ2-5; no reliable D call. The ends were cut back, 3 bases at V and 0 bases at J, with 17 bases in the middle. The CDR3 has 17 amino acids. CDR1 is LNHDA and CDR2 is SQIVND in the germline V gene (reference sequence). The CDR3 here is CASSISSGSRYQETQYF. The CDR3 region has the DNA TGTGCCAGTAGTATCTCTTCTGGTTCTAGATACCAAGAGACCCAGTACTTC.